A selection of T cell receptor beta chains follows, all from one sample in a study of cytomegalovirus exposure and HLA in healthy donors. Here immunoSEQ multiplex PCR was the method, and the copy in TCRdb shows in-frame clones only, minus some. The sample includes 85,000 to 120,000 clones, about 69% seen only once; the top ten take less than 5%. Input material: PBMCs. The receptors shown here come from a human donor in good health. Each CDR3 is given with its conserved first and last residue. Fields, in order: V gene, D gene, clone size, J gene, CDR3 DNA, CDR3 protein. A D gene is named only where the DNA matches it firmly. The size field is filled for only some rows; it gives once, few, many or a size class.

TRBV7-2,.,.,TRBJ1-5,TGTGCCAGCAGCTTAGCGCTAGGTAGCAATCAGCCCCAGCATTTT,CASSLALGSNQPQHF
TRBV19,TRBD2,once,TRBJ2-2,TGTGCCAGTAGTACTAGCGGGAGGGTTGGCGGGGAGCTGTTTTTT,CASSTSGRVGGELFF
TRBV5-1,TRBD2,.,TRBJ2-1,TGCGCCAGCAGCGCTCCCCCGAGTACCCTAGCGGGAGGTCACAATGAGCAGTTCTTC,CASSAPPSTLAGGHNEQFF
TRBV6-6,TRBD1,.,TRBJ1-6,TGTGCCAGCAGCCTCGACAGGGCCAATTCACCCCTCCACTTT,CASSLDRANSPLHF
TRBV7-2,.,few,TRBJ2-7,TGTGCCAGCAGCTCCCTATTTACAGGGTTCGAGCAGTACTTC,CASSSLFTGFEQYF
TRBV29-1,TRBD1,.,TRBJ2-1,TGCAGCATAGCGAGGACAGGGGAGGTAGGTGAGCAGTTCTTC,CSIARTGEVGEQFF
TRBV6-5,.,few,TRBJ1-1,TGTGCCAGCAGTAAAACGGGACAAGTAAACACTGAAGCTTTCTTT,CASSKTGQVNTEAFF
TRBV7-8,.,.,TRBJ2-1,TGTGCCAGCAGCTTAGTTGACCAGGGGCACAGCTCCTACAATGAGCAGTTCTTC,CASSLVDQGHSSYNEQFF
TRBV6-5,.,.,TRBJ1-1,TGTGCCAGCAGTCCGGGGTTGAACACTGAAGCTTTCTTT,CASSPGLNTEAFF
TRBV5-4,TRBD1,.,TRBJ2-3,TGTGCCAGCAGCTTCGCGAGGACAGGGGGCCCAGATACGCAGTATTTT,CASSFARTGGPDTQYF
TRBV5-1,.,.,TRBJ2-5,TGCGCCAGCAGCTGGTACAGGTCACCCCGGGAGACCCAGTACTTC,CASSWYRSPRETQYF
TRBV19,.,.,TRBJ1-2,TGTGCCAGCACCCGACAGCCCAACTATGGCTACACCTTC,CASTRQPNYGYTF
TRBV5-8,.,.,TRBJ2-7,TGTGCCAGCAGCCCGTGGGGAGTAACGAACTACGAGCAGTACTTC,CASSPWGVTNYEQYF
TRBV10-2,TRBD2,.,TRBJ2-3,TGCGCCAGCAGTGAACTAGCGGGAGGCGGGGTAGATACGCAGTATTTT,CASSELAGGGVDTQYF
TRBV6-5,.,few,TRBJ2-3,TGTGCCAGCAGATCCAGAATACAGGGCGATACGCAGTATTTT,CASRSRIQGDTQYF
TRBV6-1,TRBD1,.,TRBJ1-5,TGTGCCAGCAGTGTTGGGACAGGGGTCAATAGCAATCAGCCCCAGCATTTT,CASSVGTGVNSNQPQHF
TRBV25-1,TRBD1,few,TRBJ1-5,TGTGCCAGCAGTGGGGGACAGGGTAATCAGCCCCAGCATTTT,CASSGGQGNQPQHF
TRBV7-9,.,.,TRBJ2-7,TGTGCCAGCAGCTTCGGTACAGGGGGGGCCTACGAGCAGTACTTC,CASSFGTGGAYEQYF
TRBV5-1,.,.,TRBJ2-7,TGCGCCAGCAGCCGGTCGACAAACTCCTACGAGCAGTACTTC,CASSRSTNSYEQYF
TRBV27,TRBD2,few,TRBJ2-5,TGTGCCAGCGTAAAAGCGGGGACCCAAGAGACCCAGTACTTC,CASVKAGTQETQYF
TRBV21-1,.,.,TRBJ1-5,TGTGCCAGCAGCAAACGGGGATTATCTCAGCCCCAGCATTTT,CASSKRGLSQPQHF
TRBV29-1,TRBD1,.,TRBJ1-2,TGCAGCGTTTCCACAAGACAGGGGACGCCGTATGGCTACACCTTC,CSVSTRQGTPYGYTF
TRBV5-5,TRBD1,.,TRBJ2-2,TGTGCCAGCAGTTACACAGGGGGCGGGTACACCGGGGAGCTGTTTTTT,CASSYTGGGYTGELFF
TRBV2,.,.,TRBJ2-3,TGTGCCAGCAAAGGGGAAAATACGCAGTATTTT,CASKGENTQYF
TRBV19,.,.,TRBJ1-1,TGTGCCAGTAGTATCAGCACAGGTGGGAACACTGAAGCTTTCTTT,CASSISTGGNTEAFF
TRBV12-5,TRBD2,.,TRBJ2-7,TGTGCTAGTGGTTTGGTAATAGCGGGAGCTTTCCACTCCTACGAGCAGTACTTC,CASGLVIAGAFHSYEQYF
TRBV27,.,few,TRBJ2-7,TGTGCCAGCAGTTTAACCGGGAGTTACGAGCAGTACTTC,CASSLTGSYEQYF
TRBV14,TRBD1,few,TRBJ2-6,TGTGCCAGCAGCTTACAGGGGGCTGGGGCCAACGTCCTGACTTTC,CASSLQGAGANVLTF
TRBV2,.,.,TRBJ1-5,TGTGCCAGCAGTGGCAGGCCGGGGCAGCCCCAGCATTTT,CASSGRPGQPQHF
TRBV30,TRBD1,.,TRBJ1-4,TGTGCCTGGAACGACAGGGGAACAAGTTGGGAAAAACTGTTTTTT,CAWNDRGTSWEKLFF
TRBV7-9,TRBD2,.,TRBJ2-3,TGTGCCAGCAGCCTACTAGCGGGATACACAGATACGCAGTATTTT,CASSLLAGYTDTQYF
TRBV9,.,.,TRBJ2-3,TGTGCCAGCAGCGTAGAAGGGCAGGGGGATACGCAGTATTTT,CASSVEGQGDTQYF
TRBV11-3,.,few,TRBJ2-3,TGTGCCAGCACGTTCCTTAGCACAGATACGCAGTATTTT,CASTFLSTDTQYF
TRBV15,.,few,TRBJ2-1,TGTGCCACCAGCAGAGAACGGGGGTCATACAATGAGCAGTTCTTC,CATSRERGSYNEQFF
TRBV19,.,.,TRBJ1-5,TGTGCCAGTATTGATGGTGGGGGGGGCAATCAGCCCCAGCATTTT,CASIDGGGGNQPQHF
TRBV27,.,.,TRBJ2-1,TGTGCCAGCAGTTTTCAACTGTCCTACAATGAGCAGTTCTTC,CASSFQLSYNEQFF
TRBV5-1,.,.,TRBJ1-5,TGCGCCAGCAGCTTGGATGTGGGGACAAATCAGCCCCAGCATTTT,CASSLDVGTNQPQHF
TRBV6-5,TRBD1,once,TRBJ1-6,TGTGCCAGCGGTACAGGGGCTTGGAATTCACCCCTCCACTTT,CASGTGAWNSPLHF
TRBV7-9,.,few,TRBJ1-1,TGTGCCAGCAGCTCTGGAGGGGCGGCTTTCTTT,CASSSGGAAFF
TRBV4-1,.,.,TRBJ1-1,TGCGCCAGCAGCCAAGCTGGCGGGGACCCTGAAGCTTTCTTT,CASSQAGGDPEAFF
TRBV30,TRBD1,.,TRBJ1-5,TGTGCCTGGCAGGGGGGCAATCAGCCCCAGCATTTT,CAWQGGNQPQHF
TRBV9,TRBD2,.,TRBJ2-5,TGTGCCAGCAGCGTAGGGACTAGCGGGTACCAAGAGACCCAGTACTTC,CASSVGTSGYQETQYF